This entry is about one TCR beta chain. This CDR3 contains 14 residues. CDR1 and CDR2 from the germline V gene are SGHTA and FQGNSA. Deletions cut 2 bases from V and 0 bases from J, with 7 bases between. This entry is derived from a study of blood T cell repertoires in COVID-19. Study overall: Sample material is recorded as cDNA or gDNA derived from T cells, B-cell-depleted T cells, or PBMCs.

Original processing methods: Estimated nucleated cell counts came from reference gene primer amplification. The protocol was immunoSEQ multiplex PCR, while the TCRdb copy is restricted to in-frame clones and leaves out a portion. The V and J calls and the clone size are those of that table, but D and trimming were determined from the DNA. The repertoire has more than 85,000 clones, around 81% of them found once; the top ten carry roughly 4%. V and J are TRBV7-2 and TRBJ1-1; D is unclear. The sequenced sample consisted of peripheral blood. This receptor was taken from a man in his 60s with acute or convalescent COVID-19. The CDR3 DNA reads TGTGCCAGCAGCTTACTCGGGATGAACACTGAAGCTTTCTTT. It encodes CASSLLGMNTEAFF.